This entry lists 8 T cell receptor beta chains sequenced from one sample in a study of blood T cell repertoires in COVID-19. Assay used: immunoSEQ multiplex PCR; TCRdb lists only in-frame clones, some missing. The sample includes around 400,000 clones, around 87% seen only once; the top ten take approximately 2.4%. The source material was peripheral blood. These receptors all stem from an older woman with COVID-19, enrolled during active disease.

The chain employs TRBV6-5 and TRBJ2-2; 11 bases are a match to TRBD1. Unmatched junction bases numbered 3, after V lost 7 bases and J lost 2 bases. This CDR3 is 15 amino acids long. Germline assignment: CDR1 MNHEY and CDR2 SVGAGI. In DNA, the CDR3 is TGTGCCAGCACTGGACAGGGGGCCAACACCGGGGAGCTGTTTTTT. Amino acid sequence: CASTGQGANTGELFF.

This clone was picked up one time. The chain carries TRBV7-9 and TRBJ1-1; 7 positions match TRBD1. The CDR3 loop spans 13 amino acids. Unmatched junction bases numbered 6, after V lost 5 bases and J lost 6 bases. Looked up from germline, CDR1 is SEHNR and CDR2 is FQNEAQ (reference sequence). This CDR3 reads CASSGTVGAEAFF. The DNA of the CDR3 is TGTGCCAGCAGCGGGACAGTAGGCGCTGAAGCTTTCTTT.

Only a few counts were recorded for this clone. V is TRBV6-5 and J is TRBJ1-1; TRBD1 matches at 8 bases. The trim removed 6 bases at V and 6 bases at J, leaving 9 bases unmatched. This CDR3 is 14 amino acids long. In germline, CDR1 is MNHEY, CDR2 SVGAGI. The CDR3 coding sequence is TGTGCCAGCAGCAGGACAGGGAATTTGGCTGAAGCTTTCTTT. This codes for CASSRTGNLAEAFF.

The CDR3 nucleotides are TGTGCCAGCAGCCACACACCGGGACTAACCTACAATGAGCAGTTCTTC. It is translated as CASSHTPGLTYNEQFF. The chain uses TRBV4-2 and TRBJ2-1; TRBD2 aligns across 7 bases. The junction had 7 bases not matched to a gene; V was cut back by 3 bases and J by 2 bases. The CDR3 is made up of 16 amino acids. The germline V gene encodes CDR1 LGHNA and CDR2 YNFKEQ.

The CDR3 DNA follows: TGTGCTAGTGGTTTGGGACAGTCTCAGCCCCAGCATTTT. Its translation is CASGLGQSQPQHF. J is TRBJ1-5 and V is TRBV12-5, with a weak D call TRBD1 (5 bases). The CDR3 is 13 amino acids. The V and J ends lost 1 base and 6 bases respectively, with 7 bases between them. Looked up from germline, CDR1 is LGHNT and CDR2 is FRNRAP.

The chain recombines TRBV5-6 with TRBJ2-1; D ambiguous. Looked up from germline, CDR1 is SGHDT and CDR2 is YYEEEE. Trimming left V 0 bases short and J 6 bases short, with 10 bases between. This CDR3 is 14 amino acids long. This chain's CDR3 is CASSLDPLLNEQFF. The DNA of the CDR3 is TGTGCCAGCAGCTTGGATCCCCTACTCAATGAGCAGTTCTTC.

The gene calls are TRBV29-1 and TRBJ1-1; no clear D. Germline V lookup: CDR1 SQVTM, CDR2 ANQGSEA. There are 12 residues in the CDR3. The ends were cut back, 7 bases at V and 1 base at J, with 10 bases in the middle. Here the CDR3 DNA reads TGCAGCGCCTGCCGGGGGAACACTGAAGCTTTCTTT. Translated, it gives CSACRGNTEAFF.

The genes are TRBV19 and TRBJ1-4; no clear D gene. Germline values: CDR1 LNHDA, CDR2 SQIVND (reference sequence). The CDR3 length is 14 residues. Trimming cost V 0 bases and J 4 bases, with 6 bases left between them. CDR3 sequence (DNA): TGTGCCAGTAGTATAGATCTGAGTAATGAAAAACTGTTTTTT. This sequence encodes CASSIDLSNEKLFF.